Listed below are T cell receptor beta chains from one sample, sequenced in a study of blood T cell repertoires in COVID-19. Clones were sequenced by immunoSEQ multiplex PCR, and TCRdb holds only the in-frame ones, with some missing. The table has approximately 200,000 clones, approximately 78% seen once. Sample: peripheral blood. These receptors all stem from an elderly woman with COVID-19, enrolled during active disease. Each CDR3 is given with its conserved first and last residue. Each record gives: CDR3 length, V gene, D gene, J gene, clone size, CDR3 protein, CDR3 DNA. The D gene is left open where the match is weak. Clone size is shown for a subset of rows, as once, few, many or a class of expanded clone.

17	TRBV3-1/TRBV3-2	-	TRBJ2-6	-	CASSQARQVGGANVLTF	TGTGCCAGCAGCCAAGCCCGACAGGTGGGGGGGGCCAACGTCCTGACTTTC
13	TRBV28	-	TRBJ1-1	-	CASSFPTESEAFF	TGTGCCAGCAGTTTTCCGACAGAAAGTGAAGCTTTCTTT
16	TRBV27	-	TRBJ1-2	few	CASRSAGGVGLGGYTF	TGTGCCAGCAGGTCCGCGGGCGGGGTAGGGCTAGGTGGCTACACCTTC
14	TRBV5-1	TRBD1	TRBJ1-2	once	CASSLGQGADGYTF	TGCGCCAGCAGCTTGGGACAGGGGGCAGATGGCTACACCTTC
15	TRBV5-1	TRBD1	TRBJ2-1	-	CASNEGQGAQNEQFF	TGCGCCAGCAATGAGGGACAGGGGGCACAAAATGAGCAGTTCTTC
15	TRBV28	TRBD1	TRBJ2-3	-	CASSLLGGMTDTQYF	TGTGCCAGCAGTTTACTAGGGGGCATGACAGATACGCAGTATTTT
13	TRBV7-9	-	TRBJ2-3	-	CASSLANGDTQYF	TGTGCCAGCAGCTTAGCGAACGGGGATACGCAGTATTTT
15	TRBV27	TRBD2	TRBJ2-1	-	CASRPSGSSYNEQFF	TGTGCCAGCAGACCTAGCGGGAGTTCCTACAATGAGCAGTTCTTC
15	TRBV15	TRBD2	TRBJ2-7	few	CATSRDSAGAYEQYF	TGTGCCACCAGCAGAGATTCAGCGGGAGCCTACGAGCAGTACTTC
13	TRBV7-6	-	TRBJ2-7	-	CASSRGSFYEQYF	TGTGCCAGCAGCCGGGGATCTTTTTACGAGCAGTACTTC
13	TRBV6-1	-	TRBJ1-2	-	CASSETSNYGYTF	TGTGCCAGCAGTGAAACCAGTAACTATGGCTACACCTTC
13	TRBV7-2	TRBD1	TRBJ2-1	-	CASTFGSQGQSFF	TGTGCCAGCACCTTTGGATCACAGGGACAGAGCTTCTTC
16	TRBV3-1/TRBV3-2	-	TRBJ2-2	-	CASSHTGGSGTGELFF	TGTGCCAGCAGCCATACTGGCGGTTCGGGCACCGGGGAGCTGTTTTTT
14	TRBV19	-	TRBJ1-2	few	CASTPTGRGDGYTF	TGTGCCAGTACTCCAACCGGCCGGGGGGATGGCTACACCTTC
13	TRBV4-3	-	TRBJ2-7	-	CASSQGLAYEQYF	TGCGCCAGCAGCCAAGGACTAGCCTACGAGCAGTACTTC
14	TRBV19	-	TRBJ2-1	-	CASSSSTGYHEQFF	TGTGCCAGTAGTTCTTCGACTGGTTACCATGAGCAGTTCTTC
14	TRBV9	TRBD2	TRBJ2-3	-	CASSFSGTADTQYF	TGTGCCAGCAGCTTTAGCGGGACGGCAGATACGCAGTATTTT
15	TRBV5-4	-	TRBJ2-1	-	CASSLRGGLSNEQFF	TGTGCCAGCAGCTTAAGGGGGGGCCTTTCGAATGAGCAGTTCTTC
15	TRBV28	-	TRBJ2-2	few	CASSSPSRVAGELFF	TGTGCCAGCAGTTCCCCTTCCCGCGTCGCCGGGGAGCTGTTTTTT